These 28 T cell receptor beta chains were sequenced from one sample in a study of blood T cell repertoires in COVID-19. Sequencing used immunoSEQ multiplex PCR; TCRdb keeps in-frame clones, though not all of them. The sample lists some 200,000 clones, around 87% occurring once. Sequences were obtained from peripheral blood. These receptors all come from a man aged 18 to 29 with active or convalescent COVID-19.

The V gene is TRBV6-5, the J gene TRBJ2-3; TRBD1 matches at 7 bases. The germline V gene encodes CDR1 MNHEY and CDR2 SVGAGI. The CDR3 covers 14 residues. Trimming at V came to 11 bases and at J to 2 bases, leaving 10 bases not matched to a gene. CDR3 protein: CAGRDSTYTDTQYF. DNA for the CDR3: TGTGCCGGCCGGGACAGCACTTACACAGATACGCAGTATTTT.

This chain joins TRBV10-3 and TRBJ2-7, with D tentatively TRBD1 (5 bases). The CDR3 sequence is 16 residues long. Trimming took 6 bases from V and 4 from J, leaving 22 bases between them. Germline lookup yields CDR1 ENHRY and CDR2 SYGVKD. This CDR3 reads CAIRPAQSDNRYEQYF. The CDR3 DNA follows: TGTGCCATCAGACCGGCCCAAAGTGACAACAGGTACGAGCAGTACTTC.

The J gene is TRBJ2-3, the V gene TRBV11-3, with 8 bases matching TRBD2. The junction had 8 bases not matched to a gene; V was cut back by 6 bases and J by 0 bases. There are 16 residues in the CDR3. Germline V gene lookup returns CDR1 SGHNT and CDR2 YENEEA. CDR3 loop: CASSPITSGSTDTQYF. The CDR3 coding sequence is TGTGCCAGCAGTCCGATTACTAGCGGAAGCACAGATACGCAGTATTTT.

V and J are TRBV29-1 and TRBJ2-6; D may be TRBD2 (7 bases). This CDR3 has 13 amino acids. Germline loops: CDR1 SQVTM, CDR2 ANQGSEA. The CDR3 DNA sequence: TGCGCCGCGGGGGCACGCGGGGCCAACGTCCTGACTTTC. It encodes CAAGARGANVLTF.

The genes are TRBV6-1 and TRBJ2-7; the match to TRBD2 covers 8 bases. Germline V gene sequence: CDR1 MNHNS, CDR2 SASEGT. The V segment lost 3 bases and the J segment 9 bases; nucleotides outside the gene matches: 16. CDR3 length equals 16 residues. CDR3: CASSDGTRFLGYPQYF. CDR3 in DNA: TGTGCCAGCAGTGACGGGACTAGATTCTTGGGTTACCCGCAGTACTTC.

The chain combines TRBV5-1 with TRBJ2-1; 7 bases are a match to TRBD2. CDR1 and CDR2 from the germline V gene are SGHRS and YFSETQ. V trimming: 4 bases; J trimming: 0 bases; junction bases outside the gene matches: 16. There are 19 residues in the CDR3. CDR3 loop: CASSADRDYLKSSYNEQFF. The CDR3 DNA follows: TGCGCCAGCAGCGCTGACCGGGACTACCTGAAGAGCTCCTACAATGAGCAGTTCTTC.

V is TRBV19 and J is TRBJ1-1, with D possibly TRBD1 on 6 matching bases. The CDR3 has 15 residues. Germline-derived CDR1 and CDR2 are LNHDA and SQIVND (reference sequence). V was pared by 6 bases and J by 5 bases, with 19 bases between. CDR3 residues: CASSIQGGGKTEAFF. The DNA of the CDR3 is TGTGCCAGTAGCATACAGGGAGGCGGTAAGACTGAAGCTTTCTTT.

The chain carries TRBV7-9 and TRBJ2-5; D gene ambiguous. The length of the CDR3 is 16 residues. Per germline, CDR1 SEHNR and CDR2 FQNEAQ (reference sequence). With 3 bases removed from V and 1 base from J, the gap between germline ends came to 15 bases. The CDR3 DNA reads TGTGCCAGCAGCTTTCGCAACAGCCCCTTCCAAGAGACCCAGTACTTC. It yields the protein CASSFRNSPFQETQYF.

V is TRBV7-9 and J is TRBJ1-5; 10 nucleotides align to TRBD1. The V gene end was trimmed by 5 bases and the J gene end by 3 bases; junction bases not matched to a gene: 10. CDR3 size: 17 residues. Germline CDR1 SEHNR, CDR2 FQNEAQ (reference sequence). CDR3 in amino acids: CASSPGGQGISNQPQHF. CDR3 nucleotides: TGTGCCAGCAGCCCTGGGGGACAGGGGATTTCCAATCAGCCCCAGCATTTT.

This clone was seen a few times. The V gene is TRBV4-2, the J gene TRBJ2-3; 9 bases are a match to TRBD2. J lost 2 bases, V lost 0 bases, and 6 bases had no gene match. This CDR3 spans 17 amino acids. Germline assignment: CDR1 LGHNA and CDR2 YNFKEQ. CDR3 loop: CASSQDGAGGPTDTQYF. CDR3 nucleotide sequence: TGTGCCAGCAGCCAAGATGGGGCGGGAGGGCCCACAGATACGCAGTATTTT.

This chain connects TRBV10-3 to TRBJ2-7; maybe TRBD2 (5 bases). The CDR3 is 14 amino acids. V lost 10 bases, J lost 4 bases, and 20 bases lay in between. Germline V CDR1 and CDR2: ENHRY, SYGVKD. The CDR3 region has the DNA TGTGCCACCGTCCGGACTCCTCAGTTATACGAGCAGTACTTC. Amino acids: CATVRTPQLYEQYF.

The rearrangement joins TRBV6-4 to TRBJ2-3; 8 positions agree with TRBD2. With 1 base clipped from V and 1 base from J, the junction kept 1 base outside the gene matches. The CDR3 contains 15 residues. The germline V gene has CDR1 MRHNA and CDR2 SNTAGT. The CDR3: CASSDYGRGTDTQYF. The CDR3 nucleotides read TGTGCCAGCAGTGACTACGGGAGGGGCACAGATACGCAGTATTTT.

The chain recombines TRBV6-2 or TRBV6-3 with TRBJ2-5, with 7 bases that match TRBD2. V shed 2 bases, J shed 9 bases, and the junction held 9 bases outside the gene matches. The CDR3 length is 14 residues. Germline V gene sequence: CDR1 MNHEY, CDR2 SVGEGT. The CDR3 sequence: CASSYPRLAASQYF. CDR3 coding DNA: TGTGCCAGCAGTTACCCGCGACTAGCCGCCTCCCAGTACTTC.

The sample holds one count of this clone. V is TRBV18 and J is TRBJ1-6; 7 nucleotides agree with TRBD1. V gave up 3 bases and J gave up 8 bases; unmatched junction bases: 7. The CDR3 totals 15 residues. Germline CDR1 is KGHSH and CDR2 is LQKENI. The CDR3 is CASSPGQGQHSPLHF. CDR3 DNA: TGTGCCAGCTCACCCGGCCAGGGACAGCATTCACCCCTCCACTTT. The entire variable domain, with the rest obtained from reference TRBV18 and TRBJ1-6, is as follows: NAGVMQNPRHLVRRRGQEARLRCSPMKGHSHVYWYRQLPEEGLKFMVYLQKENIIDESGMPKERFSAEFPKEGPSILRIQQVVRGDSAAYFCASSPGQGQHSPLHFGNGTRLTVT.

The chain combines TRBV29-1 with TRBJ2-1; D might be TRBD2 (6 bases). Germline V gene lookup returns CDR1 SQVTM and CDR2 ANQGSEA. The V gene lost 3 bases and the J gene lost 8 bases, with 20 bases spanning the gap. This CDR3 spans 15 amino acids. The DNA for the CDR3 is TGCAGCGTTGAGGGATGGCGGGGTGGTGGGGATGAGCAGTTCTTC. Encoded protein: CSVEGWRGGGDEQFF.

The J gene is TRBJ1-2, the V gene TRBV5-1; D gene unclear. The length of the CDR3 is 13 residues. The germline CDR1 and CDR2 sequences are SGHRS and YFSETQ. Trimming pared 2 bases from V and 1 base from J, leaving 6 bases between. The CDR3 nucleotides are TGCGCCAGCAGCTTCTACAGTAACTATGGCTACACCTTC. This sequence encodes CASSFYSNYGYTF.

The chain employs TRBV5-4 and TRBJ2-2; 8 nucleotides line up with TRBD2. The trim removed 0 bases at V and 5 bases at J, leaving 6 bases unmatched. The CDR3 is 16 residues long. CDR1 and CDR2 (germline): SGHNT, YYREEE (reference sequence). The CDR3 spells CASSLDGRGATGELFF. For the CDR3, the DNA is TGTGCCAGCAGCTTGGACGGGAGGGGGGCTACCGGGGAGCTGTTTTTT.

The chain employs TRBV30 and TRBJ2-2; 7 bases fit TRBD2. After removal of 7 bases from V and 4 bases from J, the junction contained 9 bases not matched to a gene. This CDR3 spans 14 amino acids. The germline V gene has CDR1 GTSNPN and CDR2 SVGIG (reference sequence). The CDR3 nucleotides read TGTGCCTCCATGGGCCTAGCGGCCACCGGGGAGCTGTTTTTT. Protein sequence: CASMGLAATGELFF.

The chain employs TRBV19 and TRBJ1-2; 8 bases line up with TRBD1. The germline CDR1 and CDR2 sequences are LNHDA and SQIVND (reference sequence). The CDR3 covers 13 residues. Trimming removed 5 bases from V and 5 bases from J; junction bases left unmatched: 4. CDR3 coding DNA: TGTGCCAGTAGTCAGGACAGGGAGTATGGCTACACCTTC. Translated: CASSQDREYGYTF.

This clone was recorded once. The V gene is TRBV11-3, the J gene TRBJ2-1, with 10 nucleotides matching TRBD2. V lost 0 bases, J lost 4 bases, and 3 bases stayed unmatched. CDR3 size: 16 residues. From germline, CDR1 is SGHNT and CDR2 YENEEA. CDR3 sequence reads: CASSLEGTSVYNEQFF. CDR3 bases: TGTGCCAGCAGCTTAGAGGGGACTAGCGTTTACAATGAGCAGTTCTTC.

The V gene is TRBV18, the J gene TRBJ1-2; TRBD1 agrees at 10 bases. V lost 6 bases to trimming and J lost 4 bases; unmatched junction nucleotides: 2. CDR3 length equals 13 residues. In germline, CDR1 is KGHSH, CDR2 LQKENI. The CDR3: CASSRQGAYGYTF. CDR3 in DNA: TGTGCCAGCTCGAGACAGGGGGCCTATGGCTACACCTTC.

V gene TRBV5-1 combines with J gene TRBJ2-7; D uncertain. The CDR3 is 13 amino acids. V lost 0 bases to trimming and J lost 3 bases, with 7 bases between them. From germline, CDR1 is SGHRS and CDR2 YFSETQ. In DNA, the CDR3 is TGCGCCAGCAGCTTGGGGTTAGACTACGAGCAGTACTTC. Translating it yields CASSLGLDYEQYF.

The chain uses TRBV6-5 and TRBJ1-2; 8 bases agree with TRBD1. In germline, CDR1 is MNHEY, CDR2 SVGAGI. With V trimmed by 5 bases and J by 3 bases, 8 bases remained unmatched. The CDR3 has 15 amino acids. CDR3 region: CASSRGVDRDYGYTF. CDR3 in DNA: TGTGCCAGCAGTAGAGGGGTGGACAGGGACTATGGCTACACCTTC.

CDR3 protein: CASSEKIDYVGQANTGELFF. CDR3 DNA sequence: TGTGCCAGCAGTGAGAAAATTGATTATGTGGGACAGGCGAACACCGGGGAGCTGTTTTTT. The chain couples TRBV2 to TRBJ2-2, with 8 bases identical to TRBD1. Trimming at V came to 3 bases and at J to 0 bases, leaving 15 bases not matched to a gene. The length of the CDR3 is 20 residues. Germline V CDR1 and CDR2: SNHLY, FYNNEI.

The V and J genes are TRBV2 and TRBJ2-7, with D tentatively TRBD1 (6 bases). This CDR3 contains 14 residues. Looked up from germline, CDR1 is SNHLY and CDR2 is FYNNEI. V was trimmed by 3 bases and J by 5 bases, leaving 14 bases between them. The CDR3 loop is CASSERQVMDEQYV. The DNA of the CDR3 is TGTGCCAGCAGTGAGAGACAGGTTATGGACGAGCAGTACGTC.

This clone came up once. The chain joins TRBV7-9 to TRBJ1-6; D possibly corresponds to TRBD1 (5 bases). V was trimmed by 6 bases and J by 0 bases, leaving 15 bases between them. This CDR3 contains 17 residues. CDR1 and CDR2 (germline): SEHNR, FQNEAQ (reference sequence). CDR3 sequence (DNA): TGTGCCAGCAGGGACGGTGGGGGGAGCTCCTATAATTCACCCCTCCACTTT. Amino acid sequence: CASRDGGGSSYNSPLHF.

The chain employs TRBV5-6 and TRBJ2-5; D is undetermined. CDR1 is SGHDT, CDR2 YYEEEE, per germline. The CDR3 is 13 residues long. The V end was cut by 0 bases, the J end by 5 bases, with 8 bases between. The CDR3 is CASSLEDTETQYF. CDR3 DNA sequence: TGTGCCAGCAGCTTGGAAGACACGGAGACCCAGTACTTC.

This chain connects TRBV11-3 to TRBJ2-2, with D tentatively TRBD1 (6 bases). This CDR3 contains 15 residues. The V gene lost 4 bases and the J gene lost 1 base, with 10 bases spanning the gap. CDR1 is SGHNT and CDR2 is YENEEA in the germline V gene. DNA of the CDR3: TGTGCCAGCAGCTCGACAGGCGAGAACACCGGGGAGCTGTTTTTT. Translated: CASSSTGENTGELFF. Full variable domain (remainder filled in from reference TRBV11-3 and TRBJ2-2): EAGVVQSPRYKIIEKKQPVAFWCNPISGHNTLYWYLQNLGQGPELLIRYENEEAVDDSQLPKDRFSAERLKGVDSTLKIQPAELGDSAVYLCASSSTGENTGELFFGEGSRLTVL.